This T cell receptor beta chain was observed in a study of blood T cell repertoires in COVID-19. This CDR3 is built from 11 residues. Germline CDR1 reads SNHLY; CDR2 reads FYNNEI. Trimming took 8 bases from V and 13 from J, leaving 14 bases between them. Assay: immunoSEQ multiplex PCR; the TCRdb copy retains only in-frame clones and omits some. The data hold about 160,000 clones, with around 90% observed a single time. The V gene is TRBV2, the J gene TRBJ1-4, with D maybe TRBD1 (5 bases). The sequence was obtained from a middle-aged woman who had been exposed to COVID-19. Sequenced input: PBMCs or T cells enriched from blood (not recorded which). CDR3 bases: TGTGCCAGCCGGAGGGCAGGGATACTGTTTTTT. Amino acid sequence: CASRRAGILFF. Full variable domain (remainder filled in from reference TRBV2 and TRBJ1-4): EPEVTQTPSHQVTQMGQEVILRCVPISNHLYFYWYRQILGQKVEFLVSFYNNEISEKSEIFDDQFSVERPDGSNFTLKIRSTKLEDSAMYFCASRRAGILFFGSGTQLSVL.